The 27 T cell receptor beta chains below were found in one sample sequenced in a study of CD8 T cells in Susac syndrome (dated by TCRdb to 2018 to 2020). Library method: the immunoSEQ multiplex PCR assay. RNA was extracted using the RNeasy kit, and roughly 0.5 to 1 ug of the RNA was reverse transcribed with random hexamers. The public sequencing data were trimmed at Q25 with fastp and processed into clonotypes with MiXCR by TCRdb, which kept only in-frame beta chains. Rows are unified per CDR3 protein, each entry keeping the most common DNA and genes. Recorded for this sample are roughly 170,000 distinct CDR3 sequences; around 93% of them occurred a single time. Together, the top ten hold about 0.088% of the sample. The source material was CD4+ T cells from PBMCs. The receptors were gathered from a human donor with multiple sclerosis.

Only one count was recorded for this clonotype. The chain carries TRBV10-3 and TRBJ1-2; the D gene is possibly TRBD1 (5 bases). Deletions cut 0 bases from V and 2 bases from J, with 10 bases between. The germline V gene has CDR1 ENHRY and CDR2 SYGVKD. This CDR3 spans 15 amino acids. This chain's CDR3 is CAISESKGTNYGYTF. The CDR3 nucleotides are TGTGCCATCAGTGAGTCGAAGGGGACCAACTATGGCTACACCTTC.

The rearrangement uses TRBV27 and TRBJ1-5; unclear D gene. This CDR3 is 15 amino acids long. From germline, CDR1 is MNHEY and CDR2 SMNVEV (reference sequence). V was clipped by 2 bases and J by 4 bases, with 12 bases between them. The CDR3 loop is CASSLNRGLNQPQHF. CDR3 sequence (DNA): TGTGCCAGCAGTTTAAATCGAGGTCTTAATCAGCCCCAGCATTTT.

The genes are TRBV12-3 or TRBV12-4 and TRBJ1-1, with 8 bases lining up with TRBD1. V was pared by 3 bases and J by 5 bases, with 5 bases of the junction left unmatched. The CDR3 is made up of 14 amino acids. CDR3 loop: CASSFQGARTEAFF. CDR3 sequence (DNA): TGTGCCAGCAGTTTTCAGGGGGCGCGGACTGAAGCTTTCTTT.

This clonotype was seen once. The chain is built from TRBV28 and TRBJ1-5; no clear D gene. The CDR3 has 14 amino acids. Germline lookup yields CDR1 MDHEN and CDR2 SYDVKM. The V and J ends lost 5 bases and 0 bases respectively, with 8 bases between them. CDR3 nucleotide sequence: TGTGCCAGCAGTGGTGACATTAGCAATCAGCCCCAGCATTTT. This encodes CASSGDISNQPQHF.

The CDR3 region is CASSLSGFSGNTIYF. The CDR3 DNA reads TGTGCCAGCAGCTTATCAGGGTTCTCTGGAAACACCATATATTTT. The chain carries TRBV5-4 and TRBJ1-3, with D possibly TRBD1 on 5 matching bases. V was trimmed by 2 bases and J by 0 bases, leaving 9 bases between them. CDR1 SGHNT and CDR2 YYREEE come from the germline V gene (reference sequence). The CDR3 has 15 amino acids.

V is TRBV7-2 and J is TRBJ1-1; 7 nucleotides align to TRBD1. Per the germline V gene, CDR1 is SGHTA and CDR2 is FQGNSA. V shed 0 bases and J 8 bases; nucleotides not matched to a gene: 12. The CDR3 sequence is 16 residues long. CDR3 coding DNA: TGTGCCAGCAGCTTAGCAGAGGGTAGGGGGCGCGGGGAAGCTTTCTTT. Translation: CASSLAEGRGRGEAFF.

The V call is TRBV15, the J call TRBJ1-1, with D unclear. Germline V gene lookup returns CDR1 LNHNV and CDR2 YYDKDF (reference sequence). With 1 base removed from V and 6 bases from J, the gap between germline ends came to 9 bases. The CDR3 has 13 amino acids. CDR3 region: CATSRVQASEAFF. DNA of the CDR3: TGTGCCACCAGCAGAGTCCAGGCTTCTGAAGCTTTCTTT.

The chain joins TRBV28 to TRBJ1-3; no firm D call. The CDR3 spans 12 residues. V dropped 3 bases and J dropped 16 bases, with 16 bases sitting between them. The germline V gene has CDR1 MDHEN and CDR2 SYDVKM. DNA of the CDR3: TGTGCCAGCAGTTTGTCCCGGGCCCTCCCTTATTTT. Its translation is CASSLSRALPYF.

CDR3 sequence reads: CAWSGGRVAGARNEQYF. The DNA of the CDR3 is TGTGCCTGGAGTGGGGGGAGGGTAGCGGGAGCTAGAAACGAGCAGTACTTC. J is TRBJ2-7 and V is TRBV30, with 9 bases identical to TRBD2. The CDR3 is 17 amino acids. The junction had 15 bases not matched to a gene; V was cut back by 1 base and J by 5 bases. Germline-derived CDR1 and CDR2 are GTSNPN and SVGIG (reference sequence).

V and J are TRBV20-1 and TRBJ2-1, with 7 bases aligning to TRBD2. J was trimmed by 8 bases and V by 6 bases; bases with no gene match: 16. The V gene's germline CDR1 is DFQATT and CDR2 SNEGSKA (reference sequence). The CDR3 consists of 15 residues. CDR3 amino acids: CSAETGEGPVDEQFF. Here the CDR3 DNA reads TGCAGTGCAGAGACGGGGGAGGGACCCGTCGATGAGCAGTTCTTC.

The chain carries TRBV5-4 and TRBJ2-1; D perhaps matches TRBD2 (5 bases). The CDR3 length is 15 residues. Between the trimmed V and J ends, which lost 1 base and 6 bases, there was a span of 14 bases. Per the germline V gene, CDR1 is SGHNT and CDR2 is YYREEE (reference sequence). The CDR3: CASSLLGRLGNEQFF. CDR3 nucleotides: TGTGCCAGCAGCTTGTTGGGGAGATTGGGCAATGAGCAGTTCTTC. The full variable domain, rest sourced from reference TRBV5-4 and TRBJ2-1, is ETGVTQSPTHLIKTRGQQVTLRCSSQSGHNTVSWYQQALGQGPQFIFQYYREEENGRGNFPPRFSGLQFPNYSSELNVNALELDDSALYLCASSLLGRLGNEQFFGPGTRLTVL.

The chain joins TRBV28 to TRBJ2-3; TRBD2 aligns across 8 bases. The CDR3 covers 15 residues. Germline V gene lookup returns CDR1 MDHEN and CDR2 SYDVKM. The V and J ends lost 6 bases and 0 bases, in that order; junction bases with no gene match: 5. The CDR3 reads CASSPLAGSTDTQYF. The CDR3 coding sequence is TGTGCCAGCAGCCCATTAGCGGGAAGCACAGATACGCAGTATTTT.

This rearrangement joins TRBV20-1 to TRBJ2-3; TRBD2 is a possible D gene (6 bases). CDR1 is DFQATT and CDR2 is SNEGSKA in the germline V gene (reference sequence). There are 14 residues in the CDR3. Trimming removed 3 bases from V and 1 base from J, with 11 bases in between. This CDR3 is CSASGPSGTDTQYF. Here the CDR3 DNA reads TGCAGTGCTAGCGGACCTAGCGGCACAGATACGCAGTATTTT.

The rearrangement links TRBV6-6 to TRBJ1-1; maybe TRBD1 (5 bases). From germline, CDR1 is MNHNY and CDR2 SVGAGI (reference sequence). The CDR3 runs to 11 residues. V lost 7 bases and J 7 bases, leaving 10 bases between the germline ends. This CDR3 reads CASKGTGEAFF. The CDR3 DNA follows: TGTGCCAGCAAGGGAACAGGTGAAGCTTTCTTT.

The chain carries TRBV9 and TRBJ1-2, with 7 bases aligning to TRBD1. This CDR3 is built from 13 residues. Germline loops: CDR1 SGDLS, CDR2 YYNGEE. With V trimmed by 4 bases and J by 6 bases, 6 bases remained unmatched. The chain's CDR3 is CASSHRQGNGYTF. CDR3 DNA sequence: TGTGCCAGCAGCCACAGACAGGGTAATGGCTACACCTTC.

CDR3 amino acids: CAISDGSSGNTIYF. The CDR3 DNA sequence: TGTGCCATCAGCGACGGGAGCTCTGGAAACACCATATATTTT. This chain connects TRBV10-3 to TRBJ1-3; D uncertain. Germline assignment: CDR1 ENHRY and CDR2 SYGVKD. Trimming took off 6 bases at V and 0 bases at J, with 9 bases between the two ends. The CDR3 has 14 amino acids.

This chain connects TRBV3-1 to TRBJ2-3; 8 positions agree with TRBD2. CDR3 length: 15 amino acids. V dropped 1 base and J dropped 4; count of bases not matched to a gene: 4. CDR1 is LGHDT and CDR2 is YNNKEL in the germline V gene (reference sequence). The CDR3 nucleotides are TGTGCCAGCAGCCAAGCCGGGACTAGTTCAGATACGCAGTATTTT. Protein product: CASSQAGTSSDTQYF.

The V gene is TRBV7-9, the J gene TRBJ2-3; 9 nucleotides agree with TRBD2. The V gene's germline CDR1 is SEHNR and CDR2 FQNEAQ (reference sequence). V lost 1 base, J lost 0 bases, and 2 bases stayed unmatched. This CDR3 has 16 residues. CDR3 DNA sequence: TGTGCCAGCAGCTTAGATCTAGCGGGAAGCACAGATACGCAGTATTTT. Amino acid sequence: CASSLDLAGSTDTQYF.

V usage is TRBV12-3 or TRBV12-4 and J usage is TRBJ2-3; TRBD1 is a possible D gene (6 bases). Trimming took off 3 bases at V and 7 bases at J, with 11 bases between the two ends. The CDR3 is 13 amino acids. The CDR3 sequence: CASSLARGHTQYF. CDR3 in DNA: TGTGCCAGCAGTTTGGCCAGGGGCCATACGCAGTATTTT.

This sequence joins TRBV20-1 and TRBJ2-1; tentatively, D is TRBD1 or TRBD2 (5 bases each). Germline CDR1 is DFQATT and CDR2 is SNEGSKA (reference sequence). The CDR3 is 14 residues long. The V gene lost 1 base and the J gene lost 4 bases, with 11 bases spanning the gap. The CDR3 DNA follows: TGCAGTGCTAGAGGTGCCGGGGCTTACAATGAGCAGTTCTTC. Its protein is CSARGAGAYNEQFF.

The chain has TRBV5-6 and TRBJ1-1; D gene uncertain. Germline values: CDR1 SGHDT, CDR2 YYEEEE. The CDR3 length is 13 residues. The germline V and J ends were trimmed by 4 bases and 5 bases, with 12 bases remaining between them. CDR3 protein: CASSLAGVTEAFF. The CDR3 nucleotides are TGTGCCAGCAGCCTTGCGGGAGTGACTGAAGCTTTCTTT.

The chain is built from TRBV28 and TRBJ2-1; 9 nucleotides align to TRBD2. CDR1 is MDHEN and CDR2 is SYDVKM in the germline V gene. This CDR3 has 19 residues. J gave up 0 bases and V 4 bases, and 13 bases lay outside the gene matches. This chain's CDR3 is CASSSSPGRSGSSYNEQFF. CDR3 coding DNA: TGTGCCAGCAGTTCGTCACCCGGCCGTAGCGGGAGCTCCTACAATGAGCAGTTCTTC.

The chain is built from TRBV10-3 and TRBJ2-1, with D perhaps TRBD2 (6 bases). CDR1 is ENHRY and CDR2 is SYGVKD in the germline V gene. This CDR3 spans 14 amino acids. The germline V and J ends were trimmed by 9 bases and 4 bases, with 16 bases remaining between them. The CDR3, as DNA: TGTGCCATAAGGCGGGACCTTCTTTACAATGAGCAGTTCTTC. This encodes CAIRRDLLYNEQFF.

The chain has TRBV10-3 and TRBJ2-1; 7 nucleotides agree with TRBD2. The CDR3 loop spans 14 amino acids. Germline trimming cut 7 bases from V and 5 bases from J; bases unmatched to any gene: 8. The germline V gene has CDR1 ENHRY and CDR2 SYGVKD. Here the CDR3 DNA reads TGTGCCATCACCCGGACTAGTGCCAACAATGAGCAGTTCTTC. Protein sequence: CAITRTSANNEQFF.

The CDR3 nucleotides are TGCGCCAGCAGCCAAGATCGGCAGGGTTACACTGAAGCTTTCTTT. As protein: CASSQDRQGYTEAFF. V gene TRBV4-1 combines with J gene TRBJ1-1; a weak D match, TRBD1 (5 bases). In germline, CDR1 is MGHRA, CDR2 YSYEKL. This CDR3 has 15 amino acids. Between the trimmed V and J ends, which lost 0 bases and 3 bases, there was a span of 11 bases.

The rearrangement joins TRBV11-2 to TRBJ1-5; D perhaps matches TRBD1 (5 bases). The germline V gene has CDR1 SGHAT and CDR2 FQNNGV. This CDR3 has 16 amino acids. Deletions cut 0 bases from V and 9 bases from J, with 18 bases between. CDR3: CASSLDAGTQGRPQHF. The CDR3 coding sequence is TGTGCCAGCAGCTTAGACGCCGGGACCCAGGGTCGGCCCCAGCATTTT.

CDR3 nucleotide sequence: TGCAGCGTTGATAGCGGAACAGATACGCAGTATTTT. Translation: CSVDSGTDTQYF. The chain joins TRBV29-1 to TRBJ2-3, with TRBD2 as a possible D gene (6 bases). The CDR3 runs 12 residues. Trimming took off 3 bases at V and 3 bases at J, with 7 bases between the two ends. The germline gives CDR1 SQVTM, CDR2 ANQGSEA.